This TCR beta chain was documented in a study of T cell responses to AZD1222 COVID-19 vaccine. On the study more broadly: Doses given second, at about 4 or about 12 weeks, were pooled.

On this clone itself: What it binds is unknown.

Regarding the study as a whole: Unmutated variant regions are reportedly targeted by nearly half of spike-specific TCRs. Only 5 or 6 people who got AZD1222 tested seropositive at baseline. Donors were mostly white British, more females; clonal diversity possibly underestimated.

Some clones are missing from TCRdb's copy, which holds only in-frame ones; the method was immunoSEQ multiplex PCR. Of 90,000 to 150,000 clones in the sample, 70% to 90% were seen once. Trimming cost V 5 bases and J 5 bases, with 19 bases left between them. The CDR3 runs 17 residues. Germline CDR1 SEHNR, CDR2 FQNEAQ (reference sequence). The material was peripheral blood, obtained on day 0 of AZD1222 vaccination. This TCR derives from an adult in good health. The rearrangement links TRBV7-9 to TRBJ1-6, with D possibly being TRBD1 (6 bases). Here the CDR3 reads CASSPRELGQNNSPLHF. The DNA for the CDR3 is TGTGCCAGCAGCCCGCGGGAGCTGGGACAAAATAATTCACCCCTCCACTTT.